One and the same sample provided the 27 T cell receptor beta chains below, sequenced in a study. Amplification of TRBV12-4/TRBJ1-2 clonotypes used adaptor-ligated barcode primers. MiXCR was run by TCRdb on the multiplex PCR reads, yielding one entry per CDR3 protein. The table shows just under 2,500 distinct CDR3 sequences, with approximately 2.4% occurring only once. Cells sorted as Tregs were CD4+, CD25+ and CD127-/low. Sequencing was performed on tumor-infiltrating Tregs sorted from the breast tumor. All receptors come from a female donor with breast cancer.

This clonotype is labeled medium-sized (0.01 to 0.1%). The chain joins TRBV12-3 or TRBV12-4 to TRBJ1-2; no clear D. V was cut by 3 bases and J by 2 bases, with 10 bases left in between. The length of the CDR3 is 14 residues. CDR3 bases: TGTGCCAGCAGTTTGGGCGTATCGAACTATGGCTACACCTTC. The encoded protein is CASSLGVSNYGYTF.

In its sample, this clonotype ranks as large. In DNA, the CDR3 is TGTGCCAGCAGTCCCGGACAGGGTATGGGCTACACCTTC. As protein: CASSPGQGMGYTF. The genes are TRBV12-3 or TRBV12-4 and TRBJ1-2, with 8 bases fitting TRBD1. This CDR3 has 13 residues. Trimming at V came to 5 bases and at J to 8 bases, leaving 7 bases not matched to a gene.

This clonotype was counted many times. This chain links TRBV12-3 or TRBV12-4 with TRBJ1-2; D may be TRBD1 (5 bases). The germline V and J ends were trimmed by 5 bases and 4 bases, with 11 bases remaining between them. CDR3 size: 13 residues. CDR3 bases: TGTGCCAGCAGTCTGACAGTTTTCTATGGCTACACCTTC. Residues: CASSLTVFYGYTF.

By share, this clonotype counts as medium-sized. The chain is built from TRBV12-3 or TRBV12-4 and TRBJ1-2, with 8 positions matching TRBD1. The CDR3 covers 14 residues. V lost 6 bases to trimming and J lost 5 bases; unmatched junction nucleotides: 8. DNA for the CDR3: TGTGCCAGCAGACGACAGGGGATTGTTTATGGCTACACCTTC. The encoded protein is CASRRQGIVYGYTF.

This clonotype counts as medium-sized. The chain joins TRBV12-3 or TRBV12-4 to TRBJ1-2, with 7 bases lining up with TRBD1. There are 15 residues in the CDR3. V dropped 5 bases and J dropped 4; count of bases not matched to a gene: 10. CDR3 amino acids: CASSQNLDRAYGYTF. The CDR3 nucleotides read TGTGCCAGCAGTCAGAACCTTGACAGGGCCTATGGCTACACCTTC.

This clonotype is medium-sized by share. V gene TRBV12-3 or TRBV12-4 combines with J gene TRBJ1-2, with 8 bases fitting TRBD1. V was pared by 5 bases and J by 6 bases, with 11 bases of the junction left unmatched. The CDR3 loop spans 15 amino acids. This chain's CDR3 is CASSPRTGIRNGYTF. The CDR3 coding sequence is TGTGCCAGCAGTCCCCGGACAGGGATACGAAATGGCTACACCTTC.

This clonotype counts as medium-sized. The J gene is TRBJ1-2, the V gene TRBV12-3 or TRBV12-4, with 9 bases that match TRBD1. The CDR3 covers 13 residues. V lost 6 bases, J lost 8 bases, and 7 bases stayed unmatched. The CDR3 loop is CASRKGTGNGYTF. CDR3 sequence (DNA): TGTGCCAGCAGGAAGGGGACAGGGAACGGCTACACCTTC.

This clonotype is labeled medium-sized. The V gene is TRBV12-3 or TRBV12-4, the J gene TRBJ1-2; possibly TRBD1 for D (5 bases). The CDR3 consists of 15 residues. Trimming stripped 3 bases from V and 8 bases from J, with 19 bases between. The CDR3 spells CASSFVGGVLPGYTF. CDR3 nucleotide sequence: TGTGCCAGCAGTTTTGTGGGAGGGGTCCTCCCCGGCTACACCTTC.

In its sample, this clonotype is medium-sized (0.01 to 0.1%). The CDR3 region is CASISSGQTQGGYTF. CDR3 DNA: TGTGCCAGCATCTCCTCGGGCCAAACCCAGGGTGGCTACACCTTC. The chain joins TRBV12-3 or TRBV12-4 to TRBJ1-2, with D perhaps TRBD1 (5 bases). This CDR3 is 15 amino acids long. Trimming stripped 7 bases from V and 7 bases from J, with 22 bases between.

Sample share makes this clonotype medium-sized. This chain joins TRBV12-3 or TRBV12-4 and TRBJ1-2, with TRBD1 as a possible D gene (5 bases). This CDR3 comprises 14 residues. Trimming pared 1 base from V and 6 bases from J, leaving 12 bases between. The CDR3 coding sequence is TGTGCCAGCAGTTTAGGAGGGGTGGTGAATGGCTACACCTTC. Amino acid sequence: CASSLGGVVNGYTF.

By share of the sample, this clonotype is medium-sized. The chain is built from TRBV12-3 or TRBV12-4 and TRBJ1-2; D remains unclear. V shed 3 bases and J shed 0 bases, with 8 bases lying between them. This CDR3 is 14 amino acids long. In DNA form, the CDR3 reads TGTGCCAGCAGTTTTACAGAAGCTAACTATGGCTACACCTTC. This gives the protein CASSFTEANYGYTF.

This clonotype appeared many times. V usage is TRBV12-3 or TRBV12-4 and J usage is TRBJ1-2; D ambiguous. V lost 2 bases and J 2 bases, leaving 9 bases between the germline ends. The CDR3 spans 14 residues. The DNA of the CDR3 is TGTGCCAGCAGTTTAATGGGCGGAAACTATGGCTACACCTTC. Its translation is CASSLMGGNYGYTF.

Judged by abundance, this clonotype is medium-sized (0.01 to 0.1%). The J gene is TRBJ1-2, the V gene TRBV12-3 or TRBV12-4, with D tentatively TRBD1 (5 bases). CDR3 length equals 15 residues. V lost 7 bases to trimming and J lost 1 base, with 16 bases between them. In DNA, the CDR3 is TGTGCCAGCACTCTTGAACCGGGACGTAACTATGGCTACACCTTC. Translation gives CASTLEPGRNYGYTF.

This clonotype ranks as medium-sized. V gene TRBV12-3 or TRBV12-4 combines with J gene TRBJ1-2; 7 bases match TRBD1. Trimming took 8 bases from V and 8 from J; bases not matched to a gene: 17. The CDR3 has 15 residues. CDR3 in amino acids: CASYITGVGARGYTF. DNA of the CDR3: TGTGCCAGCTATATTACAGGGGTCGGCGCGCGGGGCTACACCTTC.

This clonotype is judged medium-sized. The chain is built from TRBV12-3 or TRBV12-4 and TRBJ1-2; the D is unclear. The CDR3 consists of 19 residues. V was clipped by 1 base and J by 6 bases, with 27 bases between them. This CDR3 reads CASSLEQLGRPRSTNGYTF. CDR3 bases: TGTGCCAGCAGTTTAGAGCAGCTCGGACGTCCTCGATCCACTAATGGCTACACCTTC.

This clonotype is labeled large (0.1 to 1%). The chain carries TRBV12-3 or TRBV12-4 and TRBJ1-2; weak D call: TRBD1 (5 bases). The CDR3 has 13 residues. Trimming shortened V by 6 bases and J by 3 bases, and 11 bases separated the two germline ends. DNA for the CDR3: TGTGCCAGCAGATCAGGGTTTCACTATGGCTACACCTTC. Protein: CASRSGFHYGYTF.

This clonotype is medium-sized (0.01 to 0.1%) within its sample. The chain links TRBV12-3 or TRBV12-4 to TRBJ1-2; 7 bases align to TRBD1. J lost 3 bases, V lost 1 base, and 2 bases had no gene match. The CDR3 totals 14 residues. The CDR3 loop reads CASSLVGTDYGYTF. The CDR3 DNA is TGTGCCAGCAGTTTAGTTGGGACAGACTATGGCTACACCTTC.

By share of the sample, this clonotype is medium-sized. This chain links TRBV12-3 or TRBV12-4 with TRBJ1-2; D is unresolved. V shed 0 bases and J shed 4 bases, with 12 bases lying between them. The CDR3 is 15 residues long. CDR3 coding DNA: TGTGCCAGCAGTTTAGCGTTGGTACAGACCTATGGCTACACCTTC. Encoded protein: CASSLALVQTYGYTF.

Relative to its sample, this clonotype is medium-sized. The genes are TRBV12-3 or TRBV12-4 and TRBJ1-2; no clear D gene. Trimming took off 1 base at V and 4 bases at J, with 7 bases between the two ends. The CDR3 length is 13 residues. The CDR3 region has the DNA TGTGCCAGCAGTTTAGAGGAGGGCTATGGCTACACCTTC. Its translation is CASSLEEGYGYTF.

This clonotype is termed medium-sized. The chain employs TRBV12-3 or TRBV12-4 and TRBJ1-2; the D gene is possibly TRBD1 (5 bases). V lost 2 bases and J 2 bases, leaving 9 bases between the germline ends. CDR3 length: 14 amino acids. Here the CDR3 reads CASSLQGSNYGYTF. The CDR3 DNA reads TGTGCCAGCAGTTTACAGGGATCCAACTATGGCTACACCTTC.

By its share, this clonotype is medium-sized (0.01 to 0.1%). V and J are TRBV12-3 or TRBV12-4 and TRBJ1-2; D is uncertain. The V end was cut by 5 bases, the J end by 0 bases, with 10 bases between. The CDR3 sequence is 14 residues long. The CDR3 here is CASSQPPSNYGYTF. CDR3 in DNA: TGTGCCAGCAGTCAACCTCCCTCTAACTATGGCTACACCTTC.

This clonotype is deemed medium-sized (0.01 to 0.1%). The V call is TRBV12-3 or TRBV12-4, the J call TRBJ1-2; D is undetermined. V was shortened by 1 base and J by 7 bases, with 4 bases between the two germline ends. The CDR3 covers 11 residues. This chain's CDR3 is CASSLGIGYTF. The DNA of the CDR3 is TGTGCCAGCAGTTTAGGGATTGGCTACACCTTC.

Within the sample, this clonotype is medium-sized (0.01 to 0.1%). J is TRBJ1-2 and V is TRBV12-3 or TRBV12-4, with a possible D match to TRBD1 (5 bases). The CDR3 spans 12 residues. V was clipped by 5 bases and J by 5 bases, with 9 bases between them. The CDR3 coding sequence is TGTGCCAGCAGTGAGGGGACGTATGGCTACACCTTC. Its translation is CASSEGTYGYTF.

By proportion, this clonotype is medium-sized. This rearrangement joins TRBV12-3 or TRBV12-4 to TRBJ1-2; D is uncertain. This CDR3 comprises 14 residues. V lost 5 bases and J lost 2, with 12 bases in between. The CDR3 is CASSPVESNYGYTF. The CDR3 nucleotides are TGTGCCAGCAGTCCCGTAGAGTCCAACTATGGCTACACCTTC.

This clonotype is labeled as medium-sized. The V call is TRBV12-3 or TRBV12-4, the J call TRBJ1-2; a possible D gene is TRBD1 (5 bases). The CDR3 has 14 residues. The V end was cut by 5 bases, the J end by 2 bases, with 12 bases between. This chain's CDR3 is CASSMTRTNYGYTF. The DNA for the CDR3 is TGTGCCAGCAGTATGACACGGACAAACTATGGCTACACCTTC.

This clonotype was counted at least ten times. V is TRBV12-3 or TRBV12-4 and J is TRBJ1-2, with D unclear. CDR3 length: 11 amino acids. The V and J ends lost 6 bases and 8 bases respectively, with 10 bases between them. The CDR3 reads CASRAGAGYTF. In nucleotides, the CDR3 is TGTGCCAGCAGGGCAGGAGCCGGCTACACCTTC.

This clonotype is termed medium-sized. The V gene is TRBV12-3 or TRBV12-4, the J gene TRBJ1-2, with D perhaps matching TRBD1 (6 bases). The CDR3 loop spans 14 amino acids. Trimming pared 5 bases from V and 1 base from J, leaving 11 bases between. The CDR3 DNA sequence: TGTGCCAGCAGTAAGACAGGTCTTAACTATGGCTACACCTTC. Amino acids: CASSKTGLNYGYTF.